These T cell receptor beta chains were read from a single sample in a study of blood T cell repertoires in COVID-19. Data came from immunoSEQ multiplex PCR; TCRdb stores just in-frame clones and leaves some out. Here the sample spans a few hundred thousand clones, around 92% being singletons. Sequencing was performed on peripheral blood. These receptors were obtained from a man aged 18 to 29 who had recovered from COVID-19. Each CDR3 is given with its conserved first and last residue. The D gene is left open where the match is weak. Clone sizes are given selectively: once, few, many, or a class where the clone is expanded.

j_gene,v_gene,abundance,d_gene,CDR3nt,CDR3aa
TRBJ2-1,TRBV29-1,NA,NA,TGCAGCGTCACCGGTGATTCCCTCCCATACAATGAGCAGTTCTTC,CSVTGDSLPYNEQFF
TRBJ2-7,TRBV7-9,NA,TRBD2,TGTGCCAGCAGCTTAAGTATACTAGCGGGAGGACGCTACGAGCAGTACTTC,CASSLSILAGGRYEQYF
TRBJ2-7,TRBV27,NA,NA,TGTGCCAGCAGTTTATCGCGCGGGGACGAGCAGTACTTC,CASSLSRGDEQYF
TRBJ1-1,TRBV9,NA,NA,TGTGCCAGCAGCGTAGGTGGAAAAAGGGGCACTGAAGCTTTCTTT,CASSVGGKRGTEAFF
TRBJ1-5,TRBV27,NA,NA,TGTGCCAGTGGCCCCCAGCCCCAGCATTTT,CASGPQPQHF
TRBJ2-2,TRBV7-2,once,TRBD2,TGTGCCAGCAGCTTTGCGGGGGGGGCCCTCTTGAACACCGGGGAGCTGTTTTTT,CASSFAGGALLNTGELFF
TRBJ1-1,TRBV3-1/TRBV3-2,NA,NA,TGTGCCAGCAGCCCAATGCAGGGTATGAACACTGAAGCTTTCTTT,CASSPMQGMNTEAFF
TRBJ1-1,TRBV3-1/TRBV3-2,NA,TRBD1,TGTGCCAGCAGCCCGAGGGACAGAGACACTGAAGCTTTCTTT,CASSPRDRDTEAFF
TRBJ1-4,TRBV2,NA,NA,TGTGCCAGCAGATATAATGAAAAACTGTTTTTT,CASRYNEKLFF
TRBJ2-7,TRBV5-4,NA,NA,TGTGCCAGCAGCAGAGCGGAAAGCTCCTACGAGCAGTACTTC,CASSRAESSYEQYF
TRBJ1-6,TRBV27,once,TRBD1,TGTGCCAGCAGTCCTTGGGACAGTAGCTCCTATAATTCACCCCTCCACTTT,CASSPWDSSSYNSPLHF
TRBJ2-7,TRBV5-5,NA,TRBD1,TGTGCCAGCAGCTTGGGGGACAGGGGAAGCTACGAGCAGTACTTC,CASSLGDRGSYEQYF
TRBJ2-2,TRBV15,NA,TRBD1,TGTGCCACCAGCTCCCGAGGCAGGGGGCGGGACGGGGAGCTGTTTTTT,CATSSRGRGRDGELFF
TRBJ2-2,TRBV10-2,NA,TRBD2,TGCGCCACGACGGGACTAGCGGGAGGTATGACCGGGGAGCTGTTTTTT,CATTGLAGGMTGELFF
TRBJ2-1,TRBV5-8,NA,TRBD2,TGTGCCAGCAGGGACCGGGAGGACTACCTATACAATGAGCAGTTCTTC,CASRDREDYLYNEQFF
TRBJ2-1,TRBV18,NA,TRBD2,TGTGCCAGCTCACCAACTAGCGGGGGGGCCCCCTACAATGAGCAGTTCTTC,CASSPTSGGAPYNEQFF
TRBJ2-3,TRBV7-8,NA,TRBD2,TGTGCCAGCAGCTTAGCGCTTAGCGGGAGCGCCCGGGATACGCAGTATTTT,CASSLALSGSARDTQYF
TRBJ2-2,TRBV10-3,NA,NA,TGTGCCATCAGTCGACAGTTATCGGGGGGCCCTACCGGGGAGCTGTTTTTT,CAISRQLSGGPTGELFF
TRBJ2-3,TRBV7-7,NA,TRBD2,TGTGCCAGCAGCCCGGGACTAGCGTTACTAGATACGCAGTATTTT,CASSPGLALLDTQYF
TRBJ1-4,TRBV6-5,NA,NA,TGTGCCAGCAGTTACTCTTCCCCCAGGAATGAAAAACTGTTTTTT,CASSYSSPRNEKLFF
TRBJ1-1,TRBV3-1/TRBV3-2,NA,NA,TGTGCCAGCAGCCCCGGGAGGAACACTGAAGCTTTCTTT,CASSPGRNTEAFF
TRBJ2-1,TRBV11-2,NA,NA,TGTGCCAGCAGCTTATCACTCGGACTCGGACTCTCTTACAATGAGCAGTTCTTC,CASSLSLGLGLSYNEQFF
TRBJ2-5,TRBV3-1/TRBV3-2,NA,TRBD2,TGTGCCAGCAGCCAATGGCGGGAGTTGGAGACCCAGTACTTC,CASSQWRELETQYF
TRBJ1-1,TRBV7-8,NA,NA,TGTGCCAGCAGCTTAGGACAGGAAGCTTTCTTT,CASSLGQEAFF
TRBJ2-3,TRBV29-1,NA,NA,TGCAGCGCGTCCCAGGGTCACAGCACAGATACGCAGTATTTT,CSASQGHSTDTQYF
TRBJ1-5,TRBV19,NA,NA,TGTGCCAGTAGACGGGGGGGGAACGAAGGTCAGCCCCAGCATTTT,CASRRGGNEGQPQHF
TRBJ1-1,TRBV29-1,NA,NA,TGCAGCGTTGACCTCCTCCCAGGTGAAGCTTTCTTT,CSVDLLPGEAFF
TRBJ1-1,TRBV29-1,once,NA,TGCAGCGTTCCGGACTCAGGGAACACTGAAGCTTTCTTT,CSVPDSGNTEAFF
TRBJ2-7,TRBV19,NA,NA,TGTGCCTCGGGACATTTGAGCTCCTACGAGCAGTACTTC,CASGHLSSYEQYF
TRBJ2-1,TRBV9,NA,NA,TGTGCCAGCAGCCTACTCGGAGGGGACAATGAGCAGTTCTTC,CASSLLGGDNEQFF
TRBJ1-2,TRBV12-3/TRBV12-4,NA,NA,TGTGCCAGCAGGACATACAGGGATGACTACACCTTC,CASRTYRDDYTF
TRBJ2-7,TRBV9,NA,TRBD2,TGTGCCAGCGGGGGGGTCAACTACGAGCAGTACTTC,CASGGVNYEQYF
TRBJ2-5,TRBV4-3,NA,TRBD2,TGCGCCAGCAGCCAGGCTAGCGGGGGGCAAGAGACCCAGTACTTC,CASSQASGGQETQYF
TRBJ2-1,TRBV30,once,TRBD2,TGTGCCTGGGACCCACTAGCGGGAGGGCCTCATGAGCAGTTCTTC,CAWDPLAGGPHEQFF
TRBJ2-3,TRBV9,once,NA,TGTGCCAGCAGCGTAGCAGGGGTGAGCACAGATACGCAGTATTTT,CASSVAGVSTDTQYF
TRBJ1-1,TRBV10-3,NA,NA,TGTGCCATCAGTGCTATCGGTCTGGGGGCAAACACTGAAGCTTTCTTT,CAISAIGLGANTEAFF
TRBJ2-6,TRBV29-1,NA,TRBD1,TGCAGCGTAGCGATACAGGGGGCTGGGGCCAACGTCCTGACTTTC,CSVAIQGAGANVLTF
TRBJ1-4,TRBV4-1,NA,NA,TGCGCCAGCAGCCAAGAAGTGCGAAATGAAAAACTGTTTTTT,CASSQEVRNEKLFF
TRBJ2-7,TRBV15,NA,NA,TGTGCCACCAGCAGAGTGGGGGCGCGAATTAACGAGCAGTACTTC,CATSRVGARINEQYF
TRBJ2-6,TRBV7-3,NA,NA,TGTGCCAGCAGCTTAAGGGGCGAAGGAACGGGGGCCAACGTCCTGACTTTC,CASSLRGEGTGANVLTF
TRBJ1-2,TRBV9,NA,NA,TGTGCCAGCAGCACGGGTGCCGACTATGGCTACACCTTC,CASSTGADYGYTF
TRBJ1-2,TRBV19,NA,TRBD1,TGTGCCAGTAGTATAGTAGAGGGGGCGAACGGCTACACCTTC,CASSIVEGANGYTF
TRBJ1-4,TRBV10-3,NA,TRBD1,TGTGCCATCAGTGAGTCGACAGGGGGCAAGGGTGAAAAACTGTTTTTT,CAISESTGGKGEKLFF
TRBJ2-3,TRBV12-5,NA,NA,TGTGCTAGTGGTTTTCCCGGGGGGCCGGGAGATACGCAGTATTTT,CASGFPGGPGDTQYF
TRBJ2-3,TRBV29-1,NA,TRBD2,TGCAGCGTCGAGACCGGGACTAGCGGGGGAGCCCTCTCCGGTAGCACAGATACGCAGTATTTT,CSVETGTSGGALSGSTDTQYF